This is a list of T cell receptor beta chains from one sample in a study of T cell changes during pregnancy in multiple sclerosis. TCRdb keeps only in-frame clones here, not all; method: immunoSEQ multiplex PCR. Among roughly 30,000 clones, 89% were seen once, and the ten largest hold approximately 5.4%. The sequencing used CD8+ T cells from peripheral blood mononuclear cells, collected in the first trimester of pregnancy. Receptors originate from a female donor with multiple sclerosis, enrolled in a pregnancy study. Each CDR3 is given with its conserved first and last residue. A D gene is named only where the DNA matches it firmly. A row's size may be missing; if present it is once, few, many or a size class.

cdr3_length	d_call	v_call	clone_size	j_call	cdr3_aa	cdr3_nt
18	TRBD2	TRBV5-1	.	TRBJ2-3	CASSPPGLAGTDTDTQYF	TGCGCCAGCAGCCCACCGGGACTAGCGGGCACCGACACAGATACGCAGTATTTT
19	.	TRBV7-2	.	TRBJ2-5	CASSLDTAFRLEYGETQYF	TGTGCCAGCAGCTTAGATACCGCCTTTAGGCTAGAATATGGGGAGACCCAGTACTTC
11	.	TRBV5-4	.	TRBJ1-1	CASHGGLAAFF	TGTGCCAGCCATGGGGGGTTGGCAGCTTTCTTT
17	TRBD2	TRBV12-5	.	TRBJ2-1	CASGLRLAGAPYNEQFF	TGTGCTAGTGGTCTTAGACTAGCGGGAGCCCCTTACAATGAGCAGTTCTTC
15	.	TRBV19	.	TRBJ2-2	CASSMWQGSTGELFF	TGTGCCAGTAGTATGTGGCAGGGAAGTACCGGGGAGCTGTTTTTT
14	.	TRBV11-2	.	TRBJ2-2	CATTLRGRGGELFF	TGTGCCACCACATTGCGCGGTCGGGGCGGGGAGCTGTTTTTT
14	TRBD1	TRBV27	.	TRBJ1-5	CASRLTGGNQPQHF	TGTGCCAGCAGACTTACAGGGGGCAATCAGCCCCAGCATTTT
15	TRBD1	TRBV7-9	.	TRBJ1-1	CASRYPSGGWTEAFF	TGTGCCAGCAGGTATCCCTCAGGGGGATGGACTGAAGCTTTCTTT
15	TRBD1	TRBV9	.	TRBJ1-2	CASSPGGDRSYGYTF	TGTGCCAGCAGCCCCGGTGGGGACAGAAGCTATGGCTACACCTTC
15	TRBD2	TRBV13	.	TRBJ2-1	CASSFGLAGAGEQFF	TGTGCCAGCAGCTTTGGACTAGCGGGAGCGGGAGAGCAGTTCTTC
14	.	TRBV2	.	TRBJ1-3	CASSLSTGGNTIYF	TGTGCCAGCAGTCTATCGACTGGTGGAAACACCATATATTTT
16	.	TRBV27	.	TRBJ2-7	CASSLNGLQGSYEQYF	TGTGCCAGCAGTCTAAACGGACTCCAAGGGTCCTACGAGCAGTACTTC
14	TRBD1	TRBV6-5	.	TRBJ2-7	CASRGWTGGDEQYF	TGTGCCAGCAGGGGATGGACAGGGGGCGACGAGCAGTACTTC
15	TRBD2	TRBV6-1	.	TRBJ2-7	CASSEGTSGSYEQYF	TGTGCCAGCAGTGAAGGGACTAGCGGCTCCTACGAGCAGTACTTC
13	.	TRBV29-1	.	TRBJ2-7	CSVLEGPSYEQYF	TGCAGCGTTTTGGAGGGACCCTCCTACGAGCAGTACTTC
16	TRBD1	TRBV27	.	TRBJ2-1	CASSSSTGDTYNEQFF	TGTGCCAGCAGCAGCTCGACAGGGGACACCTACAATGAGCAGTTCTTC
15	TRBD1	TRBV28	.	TRBJ1-3	CASSLWQGAGNTIYF	TGTGCCAGCAGTTTATGGCAGGGGGCTGGAAACACCATATATTTT
11	.	TRBV5-5	.	TRBJ2-7	CASVGPSGQYF	TGTGCCAGCGTTGGCCCCTCGGGGCAGTACTTC
14	.	TRBV7-9	.	TRBJ2-7	CASSLIREPYEQYF	TGTGCCAGCAGCTTAATCCGTGAGCCCTACGAGCAGTACTTC
15	TRBD1	TRBV28	.	TRBJ2-1	CASSLEKDRGWEQFF	TGTGCCAGCAGTTTAGAGAAGGACAGGGGATGGGAGCAGTTCTTC
16	TRBD2	TRBV6-1	.	TRBJ2-1	CASSGELAGLNNEQFF	TGTGCCAGCAGTGGGGAACTAGCGGGGTTAAACAATGAGCAGTTCTTC
15	TRBD2	TRBV27	few	TRBJ2-1	CASSFGTSGWDEQFF	TGTGCCAGCAGTTTCGGGACTAGCGGTTGGGATGAGCAGTTCTTC
16	.	TRBV6-1	once	TRBJ2-1	CASSESGLNSYNEQFF	TGTGCCAGCAGTGAGTCTGGCCTGAACTCCTACAATGAGCAGTTCTTC
15	TRBD1	TRBV5-1	few	TRBJ1-4	CASSGGTGGNEKLFF	TGCGCCAGCAGCGGGGGGACAGGGGGCAATGAAAAACTGTTTTTT
16	.	TRBV4-2	.	TRBJ1-4	CASSQDGQGSSEKLFF	TGTGCCAGCAGCCAAGATGGGCAGGGTAGTAGTGAAAAACTGTTTTTT
14	TRBD1	TRBV5-3	.	TRBJ2-7	CARSQGQLNLEQYF	TGTGCCAGAAGCCAGGGACAGCTTAATCTCGAGCAGTACTTC
17	TRBD1	TRBV7-9	.	TRBJ1-2	CASSLVGQGRLDYGYTF	TGTGCCAGCAGCTTAGTGGGACAGGGGCGTCTCGACTATGGCTACACCTTC
14	TRBD1	TRBV19	.	TRBJ1-2	CASSWTGTNYGYTF	TGTGCCAGTAGTTGGACAGGGACTAACTATGGCTACACCTTC
16	TRBD2	TRBV5-1	.	TRBJ2-3	CASSLAVDGRTDTQYF	TGCGCCAGCAGCTTGGCCGTAGACGGGAGGACAGATACGCAGTATTTT
13	TRBD2	TRBV2	.	TRBJ2-3	CASDGRASDTQYF	TGTGCCAGCGACGGGAGGGCGTCAGATACGCAGTATTTT
15	TRBD1	TRBV28	.	TRBJ1-5	CASSWTGYSNQPQHF	TGTGCCAGCAGTTGGACAGGGTACAGCAATCAGCCCCAGCATTTT
18	TRBD2	TRBV7-6	once	TRBJ2-1	CASSLAKGTSGRLNEQFF	TGTGCCAGCAGCTTAGCCAAAGGGACTAGCGGGAGGCTTAATGAGCAGTTCTTC
16	TRBD2	TRBV6-4	few	TRBJ2-3	CASSPSASGSPDTQYF	TGTGCCAGCAGTCCCTCCGCTAGCGGGAGCCCAGATACGCAGTATTTT
15	TRBD1	TRBV4-1	.	TRBJ1-4	CASSPRDRGGEKLFF	TGCGCCAGCAGCCCCCGGGACAGGGGGGGTGAAAAACTGTTTTTT
14	TRBD2	TRBV27	once	TRBJ2-7	CASSLSGGPYEQYF	TGTGCCAGCAGTTTATCGGGAGGGCCCTACGAGCAGTACTTC
16	TRBD2	TRBV5-6	.	TRBJ2-1	CASSITPGLAMDEQFF	TGTGCCAGCAGCATCACTCCGGGACTAGCTATGGATGAGCAGTTCTTC
15	.	TRBV27	.	TRBJ2-7	CASSLLWTDLYEQYF	TGTGCCAGCAGTTTATTGTGGACAGACCTCTACGAGCAGTACTTC
14	.	TRBV2	.	TRBJ2-5	CASSWGLRVETQYF	TGTGCCAGCAGCTGGGGACTGCGGGTGGAGACCCAGTACTTC
15	TRBD1	TRBV25-1	few	TRBJ1-2	CASSDPPGQVYGYTF	TGTGCCAGCAGTGACCCCCCGGGACAGGTCTATGGCTACACCTTC
15	TRBD2	TRBV16	.	TRBJ2-7	CASSRGTSGYYEQYF	TGTGCCAGCAGCCGAGGGACTAGCGGATACTACGAGCAGTACTTC
13	.	TRBV30	.	TRBJ1-2	CAWRGQSNYGYTF	TGTGCCTGGAGAGGACAGAGTAACTATGGCTACACCTTC
15	TRBD2	TRBV27	.	TRBJ2-2	CASSALAGDLRELFF	TGTGCCAGCAGTGCACTAGCGGGAGACCTCCGGGAGCTGTTTTTT
16	TRBD2	TRBV6-4	.	TRBJ2-2	CASAESSGSHTGELFF	TGTGCCAGCGCCGAGTCTAGCGGGAGTCACACCGGGGAGCTGTTTTTT
13	.	TRBV2	few	TRBJ2-1	CASSAGGYNEQFF	TGTGCCAGCAGTGCCGGGGGCTACAATGAGCAGTTCTTC
18	.	TRBV5-5	.	TRBJ1-4	CASSLALGPYATNEKLFF	TGTGCCAGCAGCTTGGCTTTGGGGCCCTATGCAACTAATGAAAAACTGTTTTTT
14	.	TRBV2	.	TRBJ1-4	CASSEVGPTTVLFF	TGTGCCAGCAGTGAAGTCGGCCCAACTACGGTACTGTTTTTT
15	.	TRBV7-3	once	TRBJ2-3	CASSLIAGSADTQYF	TGTGCCAGCAGCTTAATTGCCGGGTCCGCAGATACGCAGTATTTT
18	TRBD2	TRBV7-9	once	TRBJ2-6	CASSTFSGRSSGANVLTF	TGTGCCAGCAGCACATTCAGCGGGAGGTCCTCTGGGGCCAACGTCCTGACTTTC
12	.	TRBV19	.	TRBJ1-1	CASIGGYTEAFF	TGTGCCAGTATTGGAGGATACACTGAAGCTTTCTTT
11	.	TRBV7-4	few	TRBJ2-7	CASSSFYEQYF	TGTGCCAGCAGCTCATTCTACGAGCAGTACTTC
14	.	TRBV6-5	.	TRBJ2-2	CASSYGERPGELFF	TGTGCCAGCAGTTACGGAGAGAGACCCGGGGAGCTGTTTTTT
14	TRBD2	TRBV7-3	.	TRBJ2-7	CASSPGLAAYEQYF	TGTGCCAGCAGCCCGGGACTAGCGGCCTACGAGCAGTACTTC